What follows is one T cell receptor beta chain and its context. The data derive from a study of blood T cell repertoires in COVID-19. At the level of the study: PBMCs, B-cell-depleted T cells, or T cells provided the cDNA or gDNA that made up the material.

The data were produced by immunoSEQ multiplex PCR, yet TCRdb's version contains in-frame clones alone and is incomplete. Here the sample spans a few hundred thousand clones, 65% to 90% being singletons. Sequenced sample: peripheral blood. The sequence was collected from a woman in her 70s with COVID-19, enrolled during active disease.

Here the CDR3 reads CASSQVQGFQETQYF. For the CDR3, the DNA is TGTGCCAGCAGCCAAGTACAGGGGTTCCAAGAGACCCAGTACTTC. The chain employs TRBV14 and TRBJ2-5, with TRBD1 matching 7 bases. This CDR3 has 15 residues. V lost 1 base to trimming and J lost 1 base; unmatched junction nucleotides: 3. Germline assignment: CDR1 SGHDN and CDR2 FVKESK.